This TCR beta chain was captured by sequencing in a study of blood T cell repertoires in COVID-19. Only in-frame clones appear in the TCRdb table, and some are missing; sequencing was by immunoSEQ multiplex PCR. The sample lists 170,000 or so clones, 75% to 80% seen once, with roughly 25% in the top ten. Sequencing was done on a sample of peripheral blood. The source of this sequence is a woman in her 70s with acute or convalescent COVID-19.

The CDR3 sequence is CASSLTRATNEKLFF. In DNA, the CDR3 is TGCGCCAGCAGCTTGACCAGGGCAACTAATGAAAAACTGTTTTTT. The chain links TRBV5-1 to TRBJ1-4; maybe TRBD1 (5 bases). Looked up from germline, CDR1 is SGHRS and CDR2 is YFSETQ. CDR3 size: 15 residues. V was trimmed by 1 base and J by 0 bases, leaving 7 bases between them.